This TCR beta chain was sequenced for a study of long-term antiretroviral therapy in people with HIV. The samples, holding roughly 0.9-11 million cryopreserved PBMC, were thawed before DNA extraction was carried out. The study, taken as a whole, reports: Versus controls, repertoires in people with HIV had narrower CDR3 length ranges. Clones that expanded before ART (that is, prior to treatment) dominated the repertoire at all time points.

A word on this clone: Its specificity is unknown.

This was the immunoSEQ v3.0 assay at survey level. Sequencing was performed with immunoSEQ multiplex PCR; in TCRdb, only in-frame clones are kept and a portion is missing. The sample lists around 40,000 clones, 94% occurring once. CDR1 and CDR2 from the germline V gene are SGHRS and YFSETQ. Germline trimming cut 3 bases from V and 5 bases from J; bases unmatched to any gene: 5. The CDR3 covers 15 residues. The sequencing used unsorted PBMCs, collected 4.1 years after starting antiretroviral therapy. This TCR came from a woman in her forties or fifties with HIV. J is TRBJ2-7 and V is TRBV5-1; TRBD2 agrees at 13 bases. The CDR3 here is CASSSTSGGAHEQYF. CDR3 sequence (DNA): TGCGCCAGCAGCTCTACTAGCGGGGGGGCCCACGAGCAGTACTTC.